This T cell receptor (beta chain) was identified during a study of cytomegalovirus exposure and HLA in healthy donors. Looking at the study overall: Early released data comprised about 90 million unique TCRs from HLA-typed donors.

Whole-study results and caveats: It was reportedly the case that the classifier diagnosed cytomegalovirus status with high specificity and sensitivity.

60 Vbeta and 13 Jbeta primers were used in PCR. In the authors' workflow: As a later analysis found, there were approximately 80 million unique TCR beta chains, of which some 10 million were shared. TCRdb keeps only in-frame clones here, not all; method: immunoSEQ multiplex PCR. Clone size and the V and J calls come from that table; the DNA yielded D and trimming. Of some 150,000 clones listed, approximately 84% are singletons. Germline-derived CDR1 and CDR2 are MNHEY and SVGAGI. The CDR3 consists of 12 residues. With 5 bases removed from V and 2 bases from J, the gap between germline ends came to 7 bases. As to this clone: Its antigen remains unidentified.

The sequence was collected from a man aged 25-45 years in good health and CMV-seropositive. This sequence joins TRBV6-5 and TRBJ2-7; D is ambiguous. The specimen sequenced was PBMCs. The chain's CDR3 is CASSLNPYEQYF. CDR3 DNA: TGTGCCAGCAGTCTTAATCCCTACGAGCAGTACTTC.